This T cell receptor (beta chain) was documented in a study of OX40 agonist ivuxolimab in advanced cancers. Study-level background: Under the entry rules, prior anti-PD-1, anti-PD-L1 or anti-CTLA-4 therapy was allowed, and approximately 36% had some.

This CDR3 is built from 12 residues. The junction had 8 bases not matched to a gene; V was cut back by 7 bases and J by 9 bases. Germline V gives CDR1 MNHNS, CDR2 SASEGT. Libraries were prepared by immunoSEQ multiplex PCR; TCRdb keeps only in-frame clonotypes and omits some of them. The sample shows some 83,000 clones, about 81% of them seen only once. Concerning this clone: Its antigen is unidentified.

Findings and limits, study-wide: Among T cells, CD8+ cells averaged more expanded clones than CD4+ cells.

This chain joins TRBV6-1 and TRBJ1-2; 7 positions match TRBD1. This TCR was recovered from an adult with an advanced solid tumor such as melanoma, head and neck, liver or kidney cancer. Sequencing used CD4+ or CD8+ T cells sorted from blood, obtained in a trial of the OX40 agonist ivuxolimab. CDR3 sequence: CASMKGAKSYTF. As DNA, the CDR3 is TGTGCCAGCATGAAGGGGGCCAAGAGCTACACCTTC.